This T cell receptor beta chain was identified during a study of cytomegalovirus exposure and HLA in healthy donors. The wider study: Drawn from HLA-typed donors, tens of millions of unique TCRs were held in an early data release.

With regard to this clone: Its antigen is not known.

The V end was cut by 2 bases, the J end by 5 bases, with 10 bases between. Germline V lookup: CDR1 SGHRS, CDR2 YFSETQ. The CDR3 loop spans 14 amino acids. Study-level results: Reported performance of the classifier showed diagnosis of cytomegalovirus status with high specificity and sensitivity. Cytomegalovirus-associated TCR beta chains were listed, numbering 150 to 200.

Amplification used 60 Vbeta primers and 13 Jbeta primers. Profiling relied on immunoSEQ multiplex PCR, and the TCRdb table lists in-frame clones only, not all of them. The profile shows under 75,000 clones, roughly 85% of them singletons. The rearrangement links TRBV5-1 to TRBJ2-2; D gene uncertain. The sequencing input was PBMCs. The TCR originated in a woman between 25 and 40 years old in good health and CMV-seronegative. The chain's CDR3 is CASSLDSGTGELFF. CDR3 bases: TGCGCCAGCAGCTTAGACTCTGGTACCGGGGAGCTGTTTTTT.